These 20 T cell receptor beta chains share one sample of origin, sequenced in a study of T cells after yellow fever vaccination. TCRdb re-called the 5' RACE reads with MiXCR, one entry per CDR3 protein. The sample has about 85,000 distinct CDR3 sequences, 13% seen once. The sequencing here drew on CD8+ T cells not binding an NS4B(214-222) dextramer, sorted from PBMCs, taken 21 days after the first yellow fever vaccination. The origin of the receptors is a man aged 18 to 35 who received the YFV17D yellow fever vaccine.

Many counts were recorded for this clonotype. The J gene is TRBJ2-2, the V gene TRBV10-3, with 7 nucleotides matching TRBD2. The V and J ends lost 0 bases and 0 bases, in that order; junction bases with no gene match: 7. This CDR3 spans 18 amino acids. Looked up from germline, CDR1 is ENHRY and CDR2 is SYGVKD. Written as DNA, the CDR3 is TGTGCCATCAGTGAGTCGGGAGGGGAGGACTCGAACACCGGGGAGCTGTTTTTT. It translates to CAISESGGEDSNTGELFF.

This clonotype was seen a few times. The rearrangement links TRBV4-1 to TRBJ1-1; 11 bases align to TRBD1. The CDR3 sequence is 15 residues long. Germline CDR1 reads MGHRA; CDR2 reads YSYEKL. V lost 8 bases, J lost 6 bases, and 11 bases stayed unmatched. CDR3 nucleotides: TGCGCCAGCGGGACAGGGGGAAACTTTAGGCCTGAAGCTTTCTTT. Amino acid sequence: CASGTGGNFRPEAFF.

This clonotype occurred a few times. The V gene is TRBV6-1, the J gene TRBJ2-1, with 10 nucleotides matching TRBD2. The length of the CDR3 is 15 residues. J gave up 8 bases and V 2 bases, and 6 bases lay outside the gene matches. Germline V gives CDR1 MNHNS, CDR2 SASEGT. The CDR3 reads CASSEISGGAHEQFF. CDR3 in DNA: TGTGCCAGCAGTGAAATAAGCGGGGGGGCGCATGAGCAGTTCTTC.

The J gene is TRBJ2-5, the V gene TRBV4-3; no clear D gene. The CDR3 loop spans 16 amino acids. Trimming removed 0 bases from V and 3 bases from J, with 14 bases in between. CDR1 is LGHNA, CDR2 YSLEER, per germline. The CDR3 spells CASSQDFETAKETQYF. The CDR3 nucleotides are TGCGCCAGCAGCCAAGATTTCGAAACAGCAAAAGAGACCCAGTACTTC.

The chain uses TRBV4-1 and TRBJ2-7; D remains ambiguous. V was trimmed by 4 bases and J by 3 bases, leaving 10 bases between them. The CDR3 contains 13 residues. Germline CDR1 is MGHRA and CDR2 is YSYEKL. The CDR3 is CASSLDPGYEQYV. The CDR3, as DNA: TGCGCCAGCAGCCTAGACCCGGGCTACGAGCAGTACGTC.

This rearrangement joins TRBV4-3 to TRBJ2-2, with 10 positions matching TRBD2. Germline V gives CDR1 LGHNA, CDR2 YSLEER. With V trimmed by 1 base and J by 2 bases, 1 base remained unmatched. The CDR3 is made up of 16 amino acids. For the CDR3, the DNA is TGCGCCAGCAGCCAAGGACTAGCGGGTAACACCGGGGAGCTGTTTTTT. Translating it yields CASSQGLAGNTGELFF.

This clonotype has more than one count but fewer than ten. The chain couples TRBV28 to TRBJ1-5; D gene unclear. The CDR3 totals 14 residues. Trimming left V 2 bases short and J 6 bases short, with 11 bases between. Germline V lookup: CDR1 MDHEN, CDR2 SYDVKM. The CDR3 here is CASSLGGLGQPQHF. The CDR3, as DNA: TGTGCCAGCAGTTTAGGAGGTTTGGGTCAGCCCCAGCATTTT.

This clonotype has just a few counts. V and J are TRBV7-9 and TRBJ2-5; D call uncertain. CDR3 length equals 14 residues. Trimming removed 5 bases from V and 0 bases from J, with 10 bases in between. Germline V gene sequence: CDR1 SEHNR, CDR2 FQNEAQ (reference sequence). In DNA form, the CDR3 reads TGTGCCAGCAGCCCCCCGGCGTACCAAGAGACCCAGTACTTC. Translated, it gives CASSPPAYQETQYF.

This clonotype was observed a few times. This sequence joins TRBV27 and TRBJ2-2; D possibly corresponds to TRBD1 (6 bases). V gave up 6 bases and J gave up 6 bases, with 14 bases separating them. CDR1 and CDR2 (germline): MNHEY, SMNVEV (reference sequence). The length of the CDR3 is 14 residues. CDR3 in DNA: TGTGCCAGCAGCGCCAGGGGAGAATCCGGGGAGCTGTTTTTT. This translates into CASSARGESGELFF.

The rearrangement joins TRBV12-3 or TRBV12-4 to TRBJ1-1; no reliable D call. The CDR3 covers 13 residues. V was cut by 3 bases and J by 1 base, with 6 bases left in between. CDR3 nucleotide sequence: TGTGCCAGCAGTTTCCCCAGGAACACTGAAGCTTTCTTT. Amino acid sequence: CASSFPRNTEAFF.

The chain links TRBV11-2 to TRBJ2-1; D gene uncertain. Germline loops: CDR1 SGHAT, CDR2 FQNNGV. V was clipped by 2 bases and J by 7 bases, with 6 bases between them. The CDR3 contains 12 residues. CDR3: CASSLYMNEQFF. CDR3 nucleotides: TGTGCCAGCAGCTTATATATGAATGAGCAGTTCTTC.

This chain uses TRBV6-2 or TRBV6-3 with TRBJ2-7; tentatively, D is TRBD1 or TRBD2 (6 bases each). There are 13 residues in the CDR3. The V end was cut by 7 bases, the J end by 3 bases, with 13 bases between. CDR1 and CDR2 from the germline V gene are MNHEY and SVGEGT. The CDR3 DNA sequence: TGTGCCAGCACCCACGGGGGCCACTACGAGCAGTACTTC. This gives the protein CASTHGGHYEQYF.

This clonotype was picked up a small number of times. The rearrangement uses TRBV9 and TRBJ2-7, with 7 positions matching TRBD2. There are 15 residues in the CDR3. V gave up 4 bases and J gave up 0 bases; unmatched junction bases: 7. The germline CDR1 and CDR2 sequences are SGDLS and YYNGEE. The CDR3 protein is CASSSSGRSSYEQYF. CDR3 DNA sequence: TGTGCCAGCAGCTCCTCCGGGAGGAGCTCCTACGAGCAGTACTTC.

The chain is built from TRBV4-1 and TRBJ2-7; D is unresolved. Germline-derived CDR1 and CDR2 are MGHRA and YSYEKL. Trimming shortened V by 3 bases and J by 2 bases, and 8 bases separated the two germline ends. The CDR3 totals 13 residues. The CDR3 nucleotides read TGCGCCAGCAGCCAGGGCACTACCTACGAGCAGTACTTC. Protein sequence: CASSQGTTYEQYF.

The chain uses TRBV29-1 and TRBJ1-3; D ambiguous. Germline CDR1 and CDR2: SQVTM and ANQGSEA. The V end lost 7 bases, the J end lost 0 bases, and 10 bases lay between the germline ends. The CDR3 runs to 13 residues. The CDR3 region is CSAIPFSGNTIYF. In DNA form, the CDR3 reads TGCAGCGCCATACCATTCTCTGGAAACACCATATATTTT.

This clonotype appeared a few times. The chain uses TRBV6-5 and TRBJ2-7; D remains unclear. Deletions cut 6 bases from V and 0 bases from J, with 15 bases between. The CDR3 loop spans 15 amino acids. From germline, CDR1 is MNHEY and CDR2 SVGAGI. The CDR3 reads CASSSRETGSYEQYV. The DNA of the CDR3 is TGTGCCAGCAGCTCACGAGAAACGGGCTCCTACGAGCAGTACGTC.

V and J are TRBV10-2 and TRBJ1-5; no firm D call. V was trimmed by 6 bases and J by 8 bases, leaving 14 bases between them. The CDR3 runs to 13 residues. Germline CDR1 and CDR2: WSHSY and SAAADI. The chain's CDR3 is CASRSGSVEPQHF. CDR3 nucleotides: TGCGCCAGCAGAAGTGGGTCGGTTGAGCCCCAGCATTTT.

This clonotype was seen at least ten times. The chain recombines TRBV4-3 with TRBJ2-7, with unresolved D. The CDR3 contains 12 residues. The V end lost 1 base, the J end lost 6 bases, and 7 bases lay between the germline ends. Germline V gives CDR1 LGHNA, CDR2 YSLEER. CDR3 DNA sequence: TGCGCCAGCAGCCAAGGAGGCTCCGAGCAGTACTTC. It yields the protein CASSQGGSEQYF.

This clonotype was counted many times. This rearrangement joins TRBV11-2 to TRBJ2-5, with D hard to call. The germline V gene encodes CDR1 SGHAT and CDR2 FQNNGV. V was shortened by 1 base and J by 5 bases, with 2 bases between the two germline ends. This CDR3 is built from 11 residues. The DNA of the CDR3 is TGTGCCAGCAGCTTAGTTGAGACCCAGTACTTC. Translation gives CASSLVETQYF.

This clonotype turned up a few times. The chain employs TRBV9 and TRBJ2-1; 9 bases line up with TRBD1. Germline CDR1 reads SGDLS; CDR2 reads YYNGEE. CDR3 length: 14 amino acids. The V gene end was trimmed by 6 bases and the J gene end by 6 bases; junction bases not matched to a gene: 7. The DNA of the CDR3 is TGTGCCAGCACGACAGGGGGGGCTACCAATGAGCAGTTCTTC. It specifies CASTTGGATNEQFF.